This is a list of T cell receptor beta chains from one sample in a study of Ad26.COV2.S vaccination and SARS-CoV-2 variants. Sequencing was performed with immunoSEQ multiplex PCR; in TCRdb, only in-frame clones are kept and a portion is missing. The repertoire includes over 85,000 clones, around 82% of them detected once, and about 17% sits in the top ten. The sample here was peripheral blood, taken after recovery from COVID-19. The receptors shown here come from a human donor who had recovered from COVID-19. Each CDR3 is given with its conserved first and last residue. A D gene is named only where the DNA matches it firmly. A row's size may be missing; if present it is once, few, many or a size class.

size | J | V | D | CDR3 | DNA
. | TRBJ2-5 | TRBV3-1/TRBV3-2 | . | CASSQDRVVKTQYF | TGTGCCAGCAGCCAAGACAGGGTAGTGAAGACCCAGTACTTC
. | TRBJ2-7 | TRBV4-3 | TRBD1 | CASSQEGGQGRFSLAYEQYF | TGCGCCAGCAGCCAAGAGGGGGGACAGGGGCGTTTTTCGCTTGCCTACGAGCAGTACTTC
. | TRBJ2-7 | TRBV9 | . | CASSVGVAQTYEQYF | TGTGCCAGCAGCGTAGGCGTAGCGCAAACCTACGAGCAGTACTTC
. | TRBJ1-5 | TRBV19 | . | CASSIDPDSSNYQPQHF | TGTGCCAGTAGTATAGATCCCGACAGTTCGAACTATCAGCCCCAGCATTTT
. | TRBJ2-7 | TRBV5-1 | TRBD2 | CASSLGTSGTYEQYF | TGCGCCAGCAGCCTAGGGACTAGCGGGACCTACGAGCAGTACTTC
. | TRBJ1-1 | TRBV29-1 | . | CSATKGQMNTEAFF | TGCAGCGCAACAAAGGGGCAGATGAACACTGAAGCTTTCTTT
. | TRBJ1-5 | TRBV7-2 | . | CASSEGNSNQPQHF | TGTGCCAGCAGCGAGGGAAATAGCAATCAGCCCCAGCATTTT
once | TRBJ2-7 | TRBV7-9 | . | CASSLGGRAIEQYF | TGTGCCAGCAGCTTAGGGGGCAGGGCCATCGAGCAGTACTTC
. | TRBJ2-6 | TRBV28 | TRBD2 | CALGGSIAGGTHSGANVLTF | TGTGCCCTCGGGGGGTCAATAGCGGGAGGAACCCACTCTGGGGCCAACGTCCTGACTTTC
. | TRBJ2-7 | TRBV24-1 | . | CATSDFGEQYF | TGTGCCACCAGTGATTTTGGCGAGCAGTACTTC
. | TRBJ2-5 | TRBV29-1 | TRBD2 | CSVGTSGRAGETQYF | TGCAGCGTTGGGACTAGCGGGAGGGCTGGGGAGACCCAGTACTTC
. | TRBJ1-5 | TRBV19 | . | CASSIGGPELNNQPQHF | TGTGCCAGTAGTATAGGAGGTCCGGAGTTGAACAATCAGCCCCAGCATTTT
. | TRBJ1-1 | TRBV12-3/TRBV12-4 | . | CASSFELNTEAFF | TGTGCCAGCAGTTTCGAACTGAACACTGAAGCTTTCTTT
. | TRBJ2-7 | TRBV18 | TRBD2 | CASSPAGGPTTRHF | TGTGCCAGCTCACCAGCGGGAGGGCCTACGACTCGGCACTTC
. | TRBJ2-2 | TRBV4-3 | TRBD2 | CASSQDGVAGGLNTGELFF | TGCGCCAGCAGCCAAGATGGGGTAGCGGGAGGCCTGAACACCGGGGAGCTGTTTTTT
. | TRBJ1-5 | TRBV28 | . | CATRGQNSNQPQHF | TGTGCCACTCGTGGGCAAAATAGCAATCAGCCCCAGCATTTT
. | TRBJ2-1 | TRBV5-4 | . | CASSRRDGNEQFF | TGTGCCAGCAGCCGCCGTGATGGCAATGAGCAGTTCTTC
. | TRBJ2-5 | TRBV7-3 | . | CASSPNRESGETQYF | TGTGCCAGCAGCCCCAACAGGGAAAGTGGGGAGACCCAGTACTTC
. | TRBJ1-2 | TRBV27 | . | CASSAARFSYGYTF | TGTGCCAGCAGTGCCGCCCGTTTCAGCTATGGCTACACCTTC
. | TRBJ2-1 | TRBV28 | . | CASSLGQGPAEGIYNEQFF | TGTGCCAGCAGCCTAGGGCAGGGGCCGGCGGAAGGGATTTACAATGAGCAGTTCTTC
few | TRBJ1-5 | TRBV19 | . | CASSIDLGQLLNQPQHF | TGTGCCAGTAGTATAGATCTTGGACAGCTTTTAAATCAGCCCCAGCATTTT
. | TRBJ1-1 | TRBV7-9 | . | CASSLRSGGRAFF | TGTGCCAGCAGCTTAAGGAGTGGGGGGCGGGCTTTCTTT
. | TRBJ2-7 | TRBV19 | TRBD1 | CASSSYTGTGSYEQYF | TGTGCCAGTAGTTCGTATACCGGGACAGGGTCATACGAGCAGTACTTC
. | TRBJ2-1 | TRBV7-3 | . | CASSSRLVGSYNEQFF | TGTGCCAGCAGCTCTAGACTAGTGGGATCCTACAATGAGCAGTTCTTC
. | TRBJ1-1 | TRBV18 | . | CASSPLGPTTIEAFF | TGTGCCAGCTCACCTCTCGGACCTACAACGATAGAAGCTTTCTTT
. | TRBJ1-3 | TRBV19 | . | CASSIGAGNTIYF | TGTGCCAGTAGTATCGGCGCAGGAAACACCATATATTTT
. | TRBJ2-2 | TRBV7-2 | . | CASSRTLGLNTGELFF | TGTGCCAGCAGCCGCACATTGGGATTGAACACCGGGGAGCTGTTTTTT
many | TRBJ1-2 | TRBV29-1 | TRBD1 | CSVEGQGSGYTF | TGCAGCGTTGAGGGACAGGGATCTGGCTACACCTTC
. | TRBJ2-7 | TRBV28 | TRBD1 | CASSYTGQGYEQYF | TGTGCCAGCAGCTACACGGGACAGGGCTACGAGCAGTACTTC
. | TRBJ1-2 | TRBV7-8 | . | CASSSRGIGGYTF | TGTGCCAGCAGCTCCAGGGGAATAGGAGGCTACACCTTC
. | TRBJ1-2 | TRBV29-1 | . | CSVVANYGYTF | TGCAGCGTTGTCGCTAACTATGGCTACACCTTC
once | TRBJ2-3 | TRBV2 | . | CASSWRTGHTDTQYF | TGTGCCAGCAGTTGGAGGACTGGTCACACAGATACGCAGTATTTT
. | TRBJ2-3 | TRBV27 | TRBD2 | CASRSLAVRTDTQYF | TGTGCCAGCAGATCCCTAGCGGTGCGCACAGATACGCAGTATTTT
. | TRBJ1-2 | TRBV28 | . | CASSLDSRYGYTF | TGTGCCAGCAGTTTAGATAGTAGGTATGGCTACACCTTC
. | TRBJ1-2 | TRBV29-1 | . | CSVEGNYGYTF | TGCAGCGTTGAGGGAAACTATGGCTACACCTTC
. | TRBJ1-2 | TRBV7-2 | . | CASKLNRDNYGYTF | TGTGCCAGTAAACTGAACCGGGACAACTATGGCTACACCTTC
. | TRBJ2-7 | TRBV5-4 | . | CASSLLRVGEQYF | TGTGCCAGCAGCTTGTTAAGGGTGGGCGAGCAGTACTTC
. | TRBJ2-4 | TRBV3-1/TRBV3-2 | . | CASSQQRKNIQYF | TGTGCCAGCAGCCAGCAGCGGAAAAACATTCAGTACTTC
. | TRBJ1-1 | TRBV19 | TRBD1 | CASNPRDRVNTEAFF | TGTGCCAGTAACCCCCGGGACAGGGTTAACACTGAAGCTTTCTTT
. | TRBJ1-2 | TRBV7-2 | . | CASSSAGHSYGYTF | TGTGCCAGCAGCTCGGCGGGACATTCTTATGGCTACACCTTC
. | TRBJ2-2 | TRBV10-3 | TRBD1 | CAISGQGPWGYTGELFF | TGTGCCATCAGTGGACAGGGGCCCTGGGGGTACACCGGGGAGCTGTTTTTT